The 20 T cell receptor beta chains in this list originate from one sample, sequenced in a study of blood T cell repertoires in COVID-19. The method was immunoSEQ multiplex PCR; TCRdb's version includes in-frame clones alone and lacks a portion of them. The profile shows 240,000 or so clones, 70% to 90% of them singletons. Source material: PBMCs or T cells enriched from blood (not recorded which). These receptors were obtained from a woman aged 40 to 49 with acute COVID-19.

The chain combines TRBV4-1 with TRBJ2-7; 10 bases line up with TRBD2. The V gene's germline CDR1 is MGHRA and CDR2 YSYEKL. The V segment lost 2 bases and the J segment 4 bases; nucleotides outside the gene matches: 2. The CDR3 is made up of 14 amino acids. The CDR3 sequence: CASSQPSGSYEQYF. The CDR3 nucleotides are TGCGCCAGCAGCCAACCTAGCGGGAGTTACGAGCAGTACTTC.

The chain is built from TRBV12-3 or TRBV12-4 and TRBJ2-5; D ambiguous. Trimming shortened V by 6 bases and J by 10 bases, and 15 bases separated the two germline ends. This CDR3 comprises 12 residues. The CDR3 loop reads CASRNDPSFQYF. The CDR3 nucleotides are TGTGCCAGCAGAAACGACCCTAGTTTCCAGTACTTC.

Concerning this clone: At one boundary the junction diverges from the germline segment, which might be a read error. J is TRBJ2-5 and V is TRBV5-8, with D maybe TRBD1 (5 bases). This CDR3 contains 15 residues. Germline V lookup: CDR1 SGHTS, CDR2 YDEGEE. The CDR3 here is CASSLGQPSEESQYF. For the CDR3, the DNA is TGTGCCAGCAGCTTGGGACAGCCTAGTGAAGAGTCCCAGTACTTC.

V gene TRBV5-1 combines with J gene TRBJ2-5; maybe TRBD2 (5 bases). V was clipped by 7 bases and J by 7 bases, with 17 bases between them. The length of the CDR3 is 13 residues. Germline V gives CDR1 SGHRS, CDR2 YFSETQ. CDR3 residues: CASRMDGEGTQYF. The DNA of the CDR3 is TGCGCCAGCCGAATGGACGGAGAGGGGACCCAGTACTTC.

This clone has only a few counts. The J gene is TRBJ2-7, the V gene TRBV5-1, with 10 bases matching TRBD1. Per the germline V gene, CDR1 is SGHRS and CDR2 is YFSETQ. V dropped 5 bases and J dropped 2; count of bases not matched to a gene: 7. This CDR3 is built from 15 residues. The CDR3 bases are TGCGCCAGCAGTCCTATTGGGACAGGGGCCTACGAGCAGTACTTC. Residues: CASSPIGTGAYEQYF.

V is TRBV4-2 and J is TRBJ2-7, with D tentatively TRBD1 (5 bases). V was shortened by 0 bases and J by 0 bases, with 18 bases between the two germline ends. The CDR3 totals 18 residues. CDR1 is LGHNA, CDR2 YNFKEQ, per germline. For the CDR3, the DNA is TGTGCCAGCAGCCAAGAAAGTTCCCGGACAATCAACTCCTACGAGCAGTACTTC. This codes for CASSQESSRTINSYEQYF.

Here the CDR3 reads CASSIGPLAGGTYEQYF. CDR3 DNA sequence: TGTGCCAGTAGTATAGGGCCCCTAGCGGGAGGAACCTACGAGCAGTACTTC. This chain links TRBV19 with TRBJ2-7, with 11 bases fitting TRBD2. The CDR3 is 17 residues long. Germline lookup yields CDR1 LNHDA and CDR2 SQIVND (reference sequence). The V segment lost 1 base and the J segment 2 bases; nucleotides outside the gene matches: 7.

This chain uses TRBV21-1 with TRBJ2-5; the table's D call of TRBD1 was not tested on the DNA. TRBV21-1 is deemed a pseudogene. The CDR3 spans 17 residues. As DNA, the CDR3 is TGTGCCAGCAGCACCGACCGGGACAGGGGTCGATGCGGGACCCAGTACTTC. This gives the protein CASSTDRDRGRCGTQYF.

V usage is TRBV7-3 and J usage is TRBJ1-4; 10 bases match TRBD1. The trim removed 3 bases at V and 2 bases at J, leaving 12 bases unmatched. Germline CDR1 reads SGHTA; CDR2 reads FQGTGA. The CDR3 runs 19 residues. The CDR3 sequence is CASSFSTAKTGGTNEKLFF. CDR3 nucleotides: TGTGCCAGCAGCTTTTCTACCGCGAAGACAGGGGGCACTAATGAAAAACTGTTTTTT.

The chain combines TRBV11-3 with TRBJ1-3; the D is unclear. V gave up 2 bases and J gave up 1 base, with 18 bases separating them. CDR3 size: 18 residues. Germline values: CDR1 SGHNT, CDR2 YENEEA. CDR3: CASSLWTGGFRSGNTIYF. CDR3 coding DNA: TGTGCCAGCAGCTTATGGACGGGCGGGTTTCGGTCTGGAAACACCATATATTTT.

This chain joins TRBV27 and TRBJ2-2; 8 positions match TRBD1. J gave up 5 bases and V 1 base, and 9 bases lay outside the gene matches. CDR3 length: 17 residues. Germline CDR1 is MNHEY and CDR2 is SMNVEV (reference sequence). CDR3 coding DNA: TGTGCCAGCAGTTTATTCGCAGGGGGCGGTGGGACCGGGGAGCTGTTTTTT. The encoded protein is CASSLFAGGGGTGELFF.

The table lists this clone with a count of one. The chain recombines TRBV18 with TRBJ1-2, with D possibly being TRBD1 (5 bases). Trimming stripped 1 base from V and 3 bases from J, with 18 bases between. The CDR3 contains 17 residues. Germline CDR1 KGHSH, CDR2 LQKENI. CDR3 region: CASSPQKGKGRDYGYTF. CDR3 nucleotide sequence: TGTGCCAGCTCACCACAAAAAGGCAAGGGGAGGGACTATGGCTACACCTTC.

The rearrangement links TRBV5-5 to TRBJ2-7, with 9 positions matching TRBD2. With V trimmed by 5 bases and J by 1 base, 7 bases remained unmatched. The CDR3 spans 15 residues. Germline loops: CDR1 SGHKS, CDR2 YYEKEE (reference sequence). The CDR3 sequence is CASSRYSGSSYEQYF. The DNA of the CDR3 is TGTGCCAGCAGTAGATATAGCGGGAGTTCCTACGAGCAGTACTTC.

The chain couples TRBV27 to TRBJ1-4; TRBD1 matches 9 bases. The V gene's germline CDR1 is MNHEY and CDR2 SMNVEV (reference sequence). The CDR3 spans 13 residues. V lost 5 bases and J lost 8; bases outside the gene matches: 3. The CDR3 loop reads CASSTGGWEKLFF. The CDR3 DNA follows: TGTGCCAGCAGTACAGGGGGCTGGGAAAAACTGTTTTTT. Together with reference TRBV27 and TRBJ1-4, the CDR3 gives the full variable domain: EAQVTQNPRYLITVTGKKLTVTCSQNMNHEYMSWYRQDPGLGLRQIYYSMNVEVTDKGDVPEGYKVSRKEKRNFPLILESPSPNQTSLYFCASSTGGWEKLFFGSGTQLSVL.

Here the CDR3 DNA reads TGTGCCAGCAGTGACTCTACTAGCGGAAGGGGGCAGTTCTTC. This gives the protein CASSDSTSGRGQFF. The rearrangement joins TRBV6-4 to TRBJ2-1; 8 bases agree with TRBD2. Germline V gene lookup returns CDR1 MRHNA and CDR2 SNTAGT. The CDR3 is 14 residues long. V lost 0 bases and J lost 12; bases outside the gene matches: 7.

The chain uses TRBV27 and TRBJ2-7; tentatively, D is TRBD1 (6 bases). Germline lookup yields CDR1 MNHEY and CDR2 SMNVEV (reference sequence). The CDR3 runs 13 residues. The ends were cut back, 10 bases at V and 4 bases at J, with 17 bases in the middle. CDR3 DNA sequence: TGTGCCACCCAAGGGGGTTCTTGGTACGAGCAGTACTTC. It codes for CATQGGSWYEQYF.

The chain recombines TRBV15 with TRBJ1-1; D may be TRBD1 (5 bases). Trimming cost V 3 bases and J 7 bases, with 6 bases left between them. The CDR3 is 11 residues long. Germline V gene lookup returns CDR1 LNHNV and CDR2 YYDKDF (reference sequence). The DNA for the CDR3 is TGTGCCACCAGCAGCCAGGGTGAAGCTTTCTTT. This codes for CATSSQGEAFF.

The V gene is TRBV2, the J gene TRBJ2-7; maybe TRBD2 (5 bases). The CDR3 sequence is 15 residues long. Trimming cost V 5 bases and J 4 bases, with 18 bases left between them. The germline V gene has CDR1 SNHLY and CDR2 FYNNEI. The CDR3 reads CASSTPAEVGYEQYF. CDR3 in DNA: TGTGCCAGCAGTACCCCAGCGGAAGTAGGGTACGAGCAGTACTTC.

The rearrangement uses TRBV2 and TRBJ1-2; D is possibly TRBD1 (6 bases). V shed 9 bases and J shed 6 bases, with 14 bases lying between them. The CDR3 loop spans 12 amino acids. The germline V gene has CDR1 SNHLY and CDR2 FYNNEI. The CDR3 sequence: CASSWGQDGYTF. The CDR3 region has the DNA TGTGCCAGTTCGTGGGGGCAGGATGGCTACACCTTC.

V usage is TRBV19 and J usage is TRBJ2-7, with 10 bases matching TRBD1. Germline-derived CDR1 and CDR2 are LNHDA and SQIVND (reference sequence). The CDR3 runs to 15 residues. V was pared by 4 bases and J by 0 bases, with 3 bases of the junction left unmatched. The CDR3 nucleotides read TGTGCCAGTAGTACCTGGACAGGGGGCTCCTACGAGCAGTACTTC. It yields the protein CASSTWTGGSYEQYF.